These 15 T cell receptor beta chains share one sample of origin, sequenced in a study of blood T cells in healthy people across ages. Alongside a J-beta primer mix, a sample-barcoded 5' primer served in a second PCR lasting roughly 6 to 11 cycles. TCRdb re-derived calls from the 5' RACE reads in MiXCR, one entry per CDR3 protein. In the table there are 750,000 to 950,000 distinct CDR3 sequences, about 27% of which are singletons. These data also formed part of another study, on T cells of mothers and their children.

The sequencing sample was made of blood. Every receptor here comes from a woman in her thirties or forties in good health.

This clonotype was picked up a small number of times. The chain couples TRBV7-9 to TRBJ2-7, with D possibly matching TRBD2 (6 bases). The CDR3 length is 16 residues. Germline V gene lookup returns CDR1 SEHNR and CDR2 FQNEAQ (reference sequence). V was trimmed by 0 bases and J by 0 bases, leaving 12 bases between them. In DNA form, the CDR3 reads TGTGCCAGCAGCTTAGCCGGAGGAGGGGTCTCCTACGAGCAGTACTTC. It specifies CASSLAGGGVSYEQYF.

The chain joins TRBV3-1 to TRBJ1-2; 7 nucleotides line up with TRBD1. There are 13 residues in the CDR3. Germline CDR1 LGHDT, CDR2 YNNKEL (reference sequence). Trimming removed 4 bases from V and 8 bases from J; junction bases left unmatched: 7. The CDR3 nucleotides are TGTGCCAGCAGCCGCCTAGGGACAGACGGCTACACCTTC. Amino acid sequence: CASSRLGTDGYTF.

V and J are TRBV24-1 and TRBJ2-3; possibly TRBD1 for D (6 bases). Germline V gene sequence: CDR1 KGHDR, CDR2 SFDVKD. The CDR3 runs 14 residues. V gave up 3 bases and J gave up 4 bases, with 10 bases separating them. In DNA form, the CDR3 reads TGTGCCACCAGTGATGGTGGGGGCGCAGATACGCAGTATTTT. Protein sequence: CATSDGGGADTQYF.

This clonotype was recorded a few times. In nucleotides, the CDR3 is TGTGCCAGCAGCGAGAGGACAGGGTGGCGGGTTGAGACTGAAGCTTTCTTT. Encoded protein: CASSERTGWRVETEAFF. The chain is built from TRBV5-5 and TRBJ1-1; 8 bases fit TRBD1. Trimming at V came to 4 bases and at J to 5 bases, leaving 16 bases not matched to a gene. Per the germline V gene, CDR1 is SGHKS and CDR2 is YYEKEE (reference sequence). The CDR3 length is 17 residues.

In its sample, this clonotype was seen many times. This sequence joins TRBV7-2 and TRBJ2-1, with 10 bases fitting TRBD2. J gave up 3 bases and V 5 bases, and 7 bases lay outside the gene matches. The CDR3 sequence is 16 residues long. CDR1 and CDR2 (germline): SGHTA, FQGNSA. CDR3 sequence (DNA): TGTGCCAGCAGCCCGGGGACTAGCGTCTACTACAATGAGCAGTTCTTC. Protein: CASSPGTSVYYNEQFF.

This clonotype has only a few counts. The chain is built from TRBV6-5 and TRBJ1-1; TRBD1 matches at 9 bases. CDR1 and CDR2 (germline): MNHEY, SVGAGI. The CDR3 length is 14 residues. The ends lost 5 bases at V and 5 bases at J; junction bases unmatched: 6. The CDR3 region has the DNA TGTGCCAGCAGTCCCTGGACAGGGGATACTGAAGCTTTCTTT. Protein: CASSPWTGDTEAFF.

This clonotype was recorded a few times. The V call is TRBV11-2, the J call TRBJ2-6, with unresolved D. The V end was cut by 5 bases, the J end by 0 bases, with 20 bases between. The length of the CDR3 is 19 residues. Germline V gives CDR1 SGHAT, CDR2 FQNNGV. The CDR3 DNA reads TGTGCCAGCAGCCCGATGTGGGGTAGGATGAACTCTGGGGCCAACGTCCTGACTTTC. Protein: CASSPMWGRMNSGANVLTF. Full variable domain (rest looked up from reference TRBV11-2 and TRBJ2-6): EAGVAQSPRYKIIEKRQSVAFWCNPISGHATLYWYQQILGQGPKLLIQFQNNGVVDDSQLPKDRFSAERLKGVDSTLKIQPAKLEDSAVYLCASSPMWGRMNSGANVLTFGAGSRLTVL.

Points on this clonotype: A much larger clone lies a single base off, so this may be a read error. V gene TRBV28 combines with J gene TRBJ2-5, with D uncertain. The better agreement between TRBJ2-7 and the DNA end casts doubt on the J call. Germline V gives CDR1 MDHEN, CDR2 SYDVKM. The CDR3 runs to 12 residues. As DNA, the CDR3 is TGTGCCAGCATGGGCCCTTTCTGCGAGCAGTACTTC. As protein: CASMGPFCEQYF.

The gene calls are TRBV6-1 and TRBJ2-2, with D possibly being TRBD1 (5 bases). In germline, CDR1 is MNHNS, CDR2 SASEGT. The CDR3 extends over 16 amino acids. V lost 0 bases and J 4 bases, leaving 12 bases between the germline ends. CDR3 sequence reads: CASSEAWGTSTGELFF. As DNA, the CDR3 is TGTGCCAGCAGTGAAGCCTGGGGCACGAGCACCGGGGAGCTGTTTTTT.

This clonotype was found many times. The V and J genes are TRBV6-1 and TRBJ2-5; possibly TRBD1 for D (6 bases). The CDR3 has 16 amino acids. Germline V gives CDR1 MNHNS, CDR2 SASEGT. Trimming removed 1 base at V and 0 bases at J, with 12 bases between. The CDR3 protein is CASSEVGTSYQETQYF. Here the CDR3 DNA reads TGTGCCAGCAGTGAAGTCGGGACAAGTTACCAAGAGACCCAGTACTTC.

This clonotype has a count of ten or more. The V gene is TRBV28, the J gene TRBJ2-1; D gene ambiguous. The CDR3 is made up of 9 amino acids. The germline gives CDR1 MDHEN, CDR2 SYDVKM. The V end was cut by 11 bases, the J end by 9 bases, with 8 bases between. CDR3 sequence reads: CAVGVEQFF. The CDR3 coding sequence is TGTGCCGTAGGTGTTGAGCAGTTCTTC.

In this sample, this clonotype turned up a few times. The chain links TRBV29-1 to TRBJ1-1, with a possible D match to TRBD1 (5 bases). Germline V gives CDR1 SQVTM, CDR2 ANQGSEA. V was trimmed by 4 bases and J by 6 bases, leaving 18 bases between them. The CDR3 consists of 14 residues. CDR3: CSVGYVGGSAEAFF. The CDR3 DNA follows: TGCAGCGTTGGATACGTCGGGGGGTCGGCTGAAGCTTTCTTT.

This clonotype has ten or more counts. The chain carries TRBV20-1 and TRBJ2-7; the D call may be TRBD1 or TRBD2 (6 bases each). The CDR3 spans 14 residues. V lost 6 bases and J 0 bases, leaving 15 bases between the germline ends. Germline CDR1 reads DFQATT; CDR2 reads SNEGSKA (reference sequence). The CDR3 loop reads CSAWIGGNSYEQYF. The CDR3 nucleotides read TGCAGTGCCTGGATCGGGGGCAACTCCTACGAGCAGTACTTC.

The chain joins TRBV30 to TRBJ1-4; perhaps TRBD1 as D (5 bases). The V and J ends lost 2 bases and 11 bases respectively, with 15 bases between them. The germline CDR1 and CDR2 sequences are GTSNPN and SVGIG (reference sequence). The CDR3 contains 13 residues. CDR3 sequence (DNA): TGTGCCTGGAGTTTACAGGTTGAGGGGAAACTGTTTTTT. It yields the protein CAWSLQVEGKLFF.

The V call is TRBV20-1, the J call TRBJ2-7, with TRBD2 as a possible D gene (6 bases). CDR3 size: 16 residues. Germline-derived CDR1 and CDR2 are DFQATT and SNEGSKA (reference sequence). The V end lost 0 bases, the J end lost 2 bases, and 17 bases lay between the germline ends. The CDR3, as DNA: TGCAGTGCTAGAGACCCGCCCGGGGGTCGCGCCTACGAGCAGTACTTC. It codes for CSARDPPGGRAYEQYF.